Listed here are 3 T cell receptor beta chains from one sample, sequenced in a study of untreated major depressive disorder. Profiling relied on immunoSEQ multiplex PCR, and the TCRdb table lists in-frame clones only, not all of them. This sample has under 15,000 clones, with around nine tenths found just once. Which antigens these TCRs recognize remains unknown. Points from the study as a whole: Compared with controls, depressed patients showed more TRBV05-01 (Vbeta 5.1) usage in CD4+ T cells.

The sample comprised CD4+ T cells from PBMCs. The receptor source for this set is a man under 40 with major depressive disorder.

This clone was seen a single time. The V gene is TRBV28, the J gene TRBJ1-1; a possible D gene is TRBD1 (5 bases). The V end lost 5 bases, the J end lost 1 base, and 11 bases lay between the germline ends. The CDR3 extends over 14 amino acids. The germline gives CDR1 MDHEN, CDR2 SYDVKM. The CDR3 spells CASSPGGTNTEAFF. The CDR3 DNA is TGTGCCAGCAGTCCTGGGGGTACGAACACTGAAGCTTTCTTT.

The rearrangement uses TRBV7-9 and TRBJ2-3; D perhaps matches TRBD1 (6 bases). The V end lost 7 bases, the J end lost 4 bases, and 18 bases lay between the germline ends. The CDR3 spans 15 residues. Per the germline V gene, CDR1 is SEHNR and CDR2 is FQNEAQ (reference sequence). CDR3 DNA sequence: TGTGCCAGCATCCAGAGCTTGTCAGGGGCAGATACGCAGTATTTT. Its protein product is CASIQSLSGADTQYF. The full variable domain, rest sourced from reference TRBV7-9 and TRBJ2-3, is DTGVSQNPRHKITKRGQNVTFRCDPISEHNRLYWYRQTLGQGPEFLTYFQNEAQLEKSRLLSDRFSAERPKGSFSTLEIQRTEQGDSAMYLCASIQSLSGADTQYFGPGTRLTVL.

V is TRBV18 and J is TRBJ2-1; D is possibly TRBD2 (6 bases). Germline V gene data show CDR1 as KGHSH and CDR2 as LQKENI. The CDR3 contains 14 residues. V lost 6 bases, J lost 1 base, and 10 bases lay in between. The CDR3 DNA reads as TGTGCCAGCTCGCTGGACTATTCCTACAATGAGCAGTTCTTC. Translating it yields CASSLDYSYNEQFF.